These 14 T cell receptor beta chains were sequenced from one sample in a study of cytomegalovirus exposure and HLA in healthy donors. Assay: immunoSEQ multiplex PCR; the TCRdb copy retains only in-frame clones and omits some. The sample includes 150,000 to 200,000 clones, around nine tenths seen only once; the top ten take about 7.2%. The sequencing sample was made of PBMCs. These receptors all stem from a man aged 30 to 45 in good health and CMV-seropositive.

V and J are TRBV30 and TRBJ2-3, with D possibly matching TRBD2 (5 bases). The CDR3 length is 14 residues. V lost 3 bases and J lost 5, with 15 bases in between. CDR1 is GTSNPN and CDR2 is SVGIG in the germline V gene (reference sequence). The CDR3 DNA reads TGTGCCTGGAGGTTGGGCCCGGCGGGAGATACGCAGTATTTT. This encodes CAWRLGPAGDTQYF.

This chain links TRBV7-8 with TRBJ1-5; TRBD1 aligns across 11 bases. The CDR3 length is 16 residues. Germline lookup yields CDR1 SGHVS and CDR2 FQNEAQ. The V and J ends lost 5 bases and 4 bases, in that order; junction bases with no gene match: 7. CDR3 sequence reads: CASSPRTGGSNQPQHF. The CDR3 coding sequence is TGTGCCAGCAGCCCTAGGACAGGGGGCTCAAATCAGCCCCAGCATTTT.

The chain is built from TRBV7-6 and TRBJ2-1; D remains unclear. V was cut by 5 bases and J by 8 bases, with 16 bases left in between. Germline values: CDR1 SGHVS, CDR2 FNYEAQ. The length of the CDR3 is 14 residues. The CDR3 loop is CASSLGPRGDEQFF. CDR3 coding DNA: TGTGCCAGCAGCCTCGGACCGCGTGGCGATGAGCAGTTCTTC.

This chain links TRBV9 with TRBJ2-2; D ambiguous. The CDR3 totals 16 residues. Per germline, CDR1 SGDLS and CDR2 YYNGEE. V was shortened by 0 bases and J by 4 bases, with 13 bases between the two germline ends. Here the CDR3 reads CASSVDAPSGTGELFF. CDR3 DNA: TGTGCCAGCAGCGTAGATGCCCCTTCAGGCACCGGGGAGCTGTTTTTT.

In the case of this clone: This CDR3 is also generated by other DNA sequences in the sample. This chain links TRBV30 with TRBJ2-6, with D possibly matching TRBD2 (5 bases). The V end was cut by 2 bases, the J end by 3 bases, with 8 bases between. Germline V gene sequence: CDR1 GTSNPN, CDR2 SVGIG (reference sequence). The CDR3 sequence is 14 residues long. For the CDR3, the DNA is TGTGCCTGGAGTTCCCGGGGTGGGGCCAACGTCCTGACTTTC. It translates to CAWSSRGGANVLTF.

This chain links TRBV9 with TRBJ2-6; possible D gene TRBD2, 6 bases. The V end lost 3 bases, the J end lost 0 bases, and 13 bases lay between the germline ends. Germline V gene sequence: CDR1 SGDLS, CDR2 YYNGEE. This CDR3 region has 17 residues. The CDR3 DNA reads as TGTGCCAGCAGCGCGGGACTGAGAGCCTCTGGGGCCAACGTCCTGACTTTC. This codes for CASSAGLRASGANVLTF.

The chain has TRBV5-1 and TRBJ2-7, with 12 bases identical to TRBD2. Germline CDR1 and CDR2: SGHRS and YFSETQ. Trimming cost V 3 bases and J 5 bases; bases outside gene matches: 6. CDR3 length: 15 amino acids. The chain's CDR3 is CASSSGLAGYDEQYF. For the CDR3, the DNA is TGCGCCAGCAGCTCCGGACTAGCGGGGTACGACGAGCAGTACTTC.

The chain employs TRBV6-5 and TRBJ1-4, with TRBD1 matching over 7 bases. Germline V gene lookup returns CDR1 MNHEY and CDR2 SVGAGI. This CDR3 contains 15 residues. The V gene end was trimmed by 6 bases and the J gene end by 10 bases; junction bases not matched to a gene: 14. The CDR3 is CASRREGGSGGKLFF. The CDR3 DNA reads TGTGCCAGCAGGCGGGAAGGGGGCTCGGGTGGAAAACTGTTTTTT.

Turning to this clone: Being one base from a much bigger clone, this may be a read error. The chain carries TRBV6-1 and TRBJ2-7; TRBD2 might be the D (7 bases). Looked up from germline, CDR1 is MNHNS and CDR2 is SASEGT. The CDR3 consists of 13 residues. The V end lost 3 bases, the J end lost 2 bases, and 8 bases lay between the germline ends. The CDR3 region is CASSERGPYEQYF. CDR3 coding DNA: TGTGCCAGCAGTGAGCGGGGGCCCTACGAGCAGTACTTC.

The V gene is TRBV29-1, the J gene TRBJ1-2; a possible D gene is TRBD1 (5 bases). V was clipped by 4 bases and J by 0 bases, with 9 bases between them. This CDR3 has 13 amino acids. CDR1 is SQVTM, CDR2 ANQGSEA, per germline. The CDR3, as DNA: TGCAGCGTTGGAGTGGGGCCTAACTATGGCTACACCTTC. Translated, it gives CSVGVGPNYGYTF.

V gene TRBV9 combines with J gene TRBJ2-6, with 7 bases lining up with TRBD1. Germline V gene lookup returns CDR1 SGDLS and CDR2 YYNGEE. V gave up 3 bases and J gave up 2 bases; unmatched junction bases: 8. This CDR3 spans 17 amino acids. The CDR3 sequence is CASSAYFTGAGANVLTF. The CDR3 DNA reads TGTGCCAGCAGCGCGTATTTTACAGGGGCTGGGGCCAACGTCCTGACTTTC.

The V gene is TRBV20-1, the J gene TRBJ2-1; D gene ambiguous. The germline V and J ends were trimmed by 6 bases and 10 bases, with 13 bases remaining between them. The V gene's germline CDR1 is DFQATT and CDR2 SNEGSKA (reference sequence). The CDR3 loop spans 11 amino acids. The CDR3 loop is CSAIIAREQFF. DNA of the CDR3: TGCAGTGCAATAATAGCCCGGGAGCAGTTCTTC.

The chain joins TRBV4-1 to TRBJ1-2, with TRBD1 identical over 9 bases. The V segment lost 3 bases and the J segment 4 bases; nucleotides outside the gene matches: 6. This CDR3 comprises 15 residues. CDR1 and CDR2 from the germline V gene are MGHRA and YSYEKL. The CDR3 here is CASSQRDRAFYGYTF. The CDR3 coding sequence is TGCGCCAGCAGCCAGAGGGACAGGGCCTTCTATGGCTACACCTTC.

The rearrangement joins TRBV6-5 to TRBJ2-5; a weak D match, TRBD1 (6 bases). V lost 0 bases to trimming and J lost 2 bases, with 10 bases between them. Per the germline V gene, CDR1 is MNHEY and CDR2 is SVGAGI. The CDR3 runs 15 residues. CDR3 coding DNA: TGTGCCAGCAGTTACTCGTTCGGACAGCAAGAGACCCAGTACTTC. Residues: CASSYSFGQQETQYF.